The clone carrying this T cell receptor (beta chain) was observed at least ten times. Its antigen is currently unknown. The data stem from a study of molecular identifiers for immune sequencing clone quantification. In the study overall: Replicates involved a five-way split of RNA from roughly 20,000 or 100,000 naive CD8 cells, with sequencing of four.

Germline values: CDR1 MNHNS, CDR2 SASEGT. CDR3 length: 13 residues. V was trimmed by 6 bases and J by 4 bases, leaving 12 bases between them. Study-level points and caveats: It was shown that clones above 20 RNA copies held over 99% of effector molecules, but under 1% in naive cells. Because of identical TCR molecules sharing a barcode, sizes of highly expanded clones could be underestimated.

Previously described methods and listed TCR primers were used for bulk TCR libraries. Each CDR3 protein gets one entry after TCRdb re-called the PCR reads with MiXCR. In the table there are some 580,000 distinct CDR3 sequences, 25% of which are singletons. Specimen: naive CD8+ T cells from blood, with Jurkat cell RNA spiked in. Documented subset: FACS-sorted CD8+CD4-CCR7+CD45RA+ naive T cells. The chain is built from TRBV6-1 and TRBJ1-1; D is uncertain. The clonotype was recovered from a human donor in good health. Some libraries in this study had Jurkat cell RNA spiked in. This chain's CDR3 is CASRESSSTEAFF. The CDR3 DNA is TGTGCCAGCAGAGAGTCATCGTCCACTGAAGCTTTCTTT.